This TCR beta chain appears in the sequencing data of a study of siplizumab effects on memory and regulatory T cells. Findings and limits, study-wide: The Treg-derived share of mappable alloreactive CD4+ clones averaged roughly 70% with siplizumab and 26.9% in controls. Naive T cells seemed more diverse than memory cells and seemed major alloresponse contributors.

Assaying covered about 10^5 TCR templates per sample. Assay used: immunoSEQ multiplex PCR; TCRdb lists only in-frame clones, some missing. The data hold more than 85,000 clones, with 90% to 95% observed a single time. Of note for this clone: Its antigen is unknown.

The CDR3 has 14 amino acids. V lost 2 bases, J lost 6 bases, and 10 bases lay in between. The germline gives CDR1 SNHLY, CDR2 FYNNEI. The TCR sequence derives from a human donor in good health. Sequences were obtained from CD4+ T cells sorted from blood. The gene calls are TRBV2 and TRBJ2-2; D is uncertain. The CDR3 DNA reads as TGTGCCAGCAGTGAAATCTTCCTCCCCGGGGAGCTGTTTTTT. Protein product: CASSEIFLPGELFF.